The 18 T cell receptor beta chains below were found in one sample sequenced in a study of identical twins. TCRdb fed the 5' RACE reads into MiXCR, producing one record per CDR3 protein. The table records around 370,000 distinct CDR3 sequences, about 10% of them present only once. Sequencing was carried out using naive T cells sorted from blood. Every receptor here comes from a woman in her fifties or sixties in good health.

The CDR3 sequence: CASSFGQGTSVGYGYTF. The CDR3 nucleotides are TGTGCCAGCAGCTTTGGACAGGGGACAAGTGTCGGCTATGGCTACACCTTC. V gene TRBV11-2 combines with J gene TRBJ1-2; 9 nucleotides line up with TRBD1. Germline V gene sequence: CDR1 SGHAT, CDR2 FQNNGV. The CDR3 contains 17 residues. V lost 3 bases to trimming and J lost 4 bases; unmatched junction nucleotides: 12.

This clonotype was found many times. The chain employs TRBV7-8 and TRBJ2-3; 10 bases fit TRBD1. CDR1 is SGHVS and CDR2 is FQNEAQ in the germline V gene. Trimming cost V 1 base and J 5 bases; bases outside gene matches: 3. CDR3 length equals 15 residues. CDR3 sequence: CASSLVGTGVDTQYF. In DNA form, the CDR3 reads TGTGCCAGCAGCTTAGTCGGGACAGGGGTAGATACGCAGTATTTT.

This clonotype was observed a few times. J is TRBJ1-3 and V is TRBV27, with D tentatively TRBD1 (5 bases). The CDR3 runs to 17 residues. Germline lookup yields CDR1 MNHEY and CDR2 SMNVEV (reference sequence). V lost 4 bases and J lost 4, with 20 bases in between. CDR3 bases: TGTGCCAGCAGTTCTCAGGGTTTTACGCCATTGGGAAACACCATATATTTT. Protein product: CASSSQGFTPLGNTIYF.

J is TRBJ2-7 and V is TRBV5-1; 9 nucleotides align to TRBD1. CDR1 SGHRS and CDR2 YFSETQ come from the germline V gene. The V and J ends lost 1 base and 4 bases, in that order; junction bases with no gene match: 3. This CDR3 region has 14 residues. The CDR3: CASSLKGQGYEQYF. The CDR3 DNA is TGCGCCAGCAGCTTGAAGGGACAGGGTTACGAGCAGTACTTC.

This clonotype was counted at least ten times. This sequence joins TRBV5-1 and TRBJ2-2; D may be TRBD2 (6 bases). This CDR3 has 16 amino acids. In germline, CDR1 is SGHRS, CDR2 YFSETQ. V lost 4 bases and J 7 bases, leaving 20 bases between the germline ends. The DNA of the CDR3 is TGCGCCAGCAGCACACTAGGTTGGGAGGCTGGCGGGGAGCTGTTTTTT. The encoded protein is CASSTLGWEAGGELFF. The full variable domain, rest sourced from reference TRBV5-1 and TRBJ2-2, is KAGVTQTPRYLIKTRGQQVTLSCSPISGHRSVSWYQQTPGQGLQFLFEYFSETQRNKGNFPGRFSGRQFSNSRSEMNVSTLELGDSALYLCASSTLGWEAGGELFFGEGSRLTVL.

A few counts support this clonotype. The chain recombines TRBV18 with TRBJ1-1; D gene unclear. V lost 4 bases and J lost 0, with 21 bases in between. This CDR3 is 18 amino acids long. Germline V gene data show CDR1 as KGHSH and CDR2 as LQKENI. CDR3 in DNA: TGTGCCAGCTCACTTCAACCCCTCCCGACAAGCATGAACACTGAAGCTTTCTTT. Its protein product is CASSLQPLPTSMNTEAFF.

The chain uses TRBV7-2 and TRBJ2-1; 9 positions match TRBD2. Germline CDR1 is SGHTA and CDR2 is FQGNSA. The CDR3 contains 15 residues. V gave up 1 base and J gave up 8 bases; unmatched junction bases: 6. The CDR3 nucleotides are TGTGCCAGCAGCTTAGAAGCTAGCGGGATCTATGAGCAGTTCTTC. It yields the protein CASSLEASGIYEQFF.

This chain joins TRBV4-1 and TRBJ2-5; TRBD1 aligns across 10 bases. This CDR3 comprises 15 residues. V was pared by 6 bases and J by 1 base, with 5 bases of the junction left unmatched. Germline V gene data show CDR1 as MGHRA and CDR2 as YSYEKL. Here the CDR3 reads CASSPRTGGQETQYF. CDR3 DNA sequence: TGCGCCAGCAGTCCACGGACAGGGGGCCAAGAGACCCAGTACTTC.

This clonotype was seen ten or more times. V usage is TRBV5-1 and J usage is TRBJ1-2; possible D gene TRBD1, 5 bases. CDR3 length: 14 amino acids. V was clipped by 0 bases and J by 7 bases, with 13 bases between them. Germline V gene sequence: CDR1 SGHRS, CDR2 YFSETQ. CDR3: CASSLAGTGGGYTF. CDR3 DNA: TGCGCCAGCAGCTTGGCCGGGACGGGCGGTGGCTACACCTTC.

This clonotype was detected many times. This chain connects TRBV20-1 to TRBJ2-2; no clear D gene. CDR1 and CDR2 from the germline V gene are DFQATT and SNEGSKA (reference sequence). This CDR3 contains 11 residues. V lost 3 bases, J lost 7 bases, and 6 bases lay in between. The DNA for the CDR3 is TGCAGTGCTAGTAATTACGGGGAGCTGTTTTTT. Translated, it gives CSASNYGELFF.

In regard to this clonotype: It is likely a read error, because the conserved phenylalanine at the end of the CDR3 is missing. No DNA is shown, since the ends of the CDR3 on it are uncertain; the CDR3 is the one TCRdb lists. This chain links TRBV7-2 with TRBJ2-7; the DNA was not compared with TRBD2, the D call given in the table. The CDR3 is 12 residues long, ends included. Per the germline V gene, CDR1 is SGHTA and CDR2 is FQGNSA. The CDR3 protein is CASSTLTSGSSI.

CDR3 DNA sequence: TGCAGTGCTAGAGGGCAGCGGGAGGGCCTGAGAGAGACCCAGTACTTC. Protein sequence: CSARGQREGLRETQYF. The chain uses TRBV20-1 and TRBJ2-5; 10 nucleotides match TRBD2. Germline V lookup: CDR1 DFQATT, CDR2 SNEGSKA (reference sequence). With V trimmed by 1 base and J by 4 bases, 9 bases remained unmatched. This CDR3 comprises 16 residues.

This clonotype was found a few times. CDR3 in DNA: TGCAGCGTTGCCTTGTCCGATCGTCCAAAACTGTTTTTT. This gives the protein CSVALSDRPKLFF. This chain uses TRBV29-1 with TRBJ1-4; the D is unclear. Trimming took off 4 bases at V and 10 bases at J, with 16 bases between the two ends. Germline CDR1 is SQVTM and CDR2 is ANQGSEA. The CDR3 runs to 13 residues.

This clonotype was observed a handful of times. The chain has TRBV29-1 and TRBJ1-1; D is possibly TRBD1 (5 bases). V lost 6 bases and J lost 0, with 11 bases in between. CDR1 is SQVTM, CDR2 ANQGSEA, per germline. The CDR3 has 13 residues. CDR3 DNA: TGCAGCGTCGCAGGGAACATGAACACTGAAGCTTTCTTT. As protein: CSVAGNMNTEAFF.

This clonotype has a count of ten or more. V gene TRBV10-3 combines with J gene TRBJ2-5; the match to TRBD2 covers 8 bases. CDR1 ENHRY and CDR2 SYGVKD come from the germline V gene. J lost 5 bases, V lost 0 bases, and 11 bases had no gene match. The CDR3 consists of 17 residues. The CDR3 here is CAISESSGPGLGETQYF. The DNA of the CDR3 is TGTGCCATCAGTGAGTCCTCGGGGCCGGGACTAGGGGAGACCCAGTACTTC.

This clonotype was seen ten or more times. Written as DNA, the CDR3 is TGCAGCGTTATCCCTCAGGGTTGGGGCGGGATCTTTGGCGAGCAGTACTTC. Translated: CSVIPQGWGGIFGEQYF. The chain joins TRBV29-1 to TRBJ2-7, with D possibly matching TRBD2 (6 bases). Between the trimmed V and J ends, which lost 5 bases and 6 bases, there was a span of 29 bases. The CDR3 is 17 residues long. Germline V CDR1 and CDR2: SQVTM, ANQGSEA.

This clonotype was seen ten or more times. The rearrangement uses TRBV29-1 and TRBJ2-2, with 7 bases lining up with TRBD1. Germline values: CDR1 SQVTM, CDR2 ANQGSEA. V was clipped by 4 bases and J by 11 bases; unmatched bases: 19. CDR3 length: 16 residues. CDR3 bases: TGCAGCGTTGCCGGGGCCAGGGGGTCATCCACAGGAGAGCTGTTTTTT. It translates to CSVAGARGSSTGELFF.

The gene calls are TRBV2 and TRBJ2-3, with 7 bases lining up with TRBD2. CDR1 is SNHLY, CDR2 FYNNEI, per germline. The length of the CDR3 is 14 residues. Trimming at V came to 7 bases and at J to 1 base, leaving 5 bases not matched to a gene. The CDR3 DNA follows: TGTGCCAGCAAGGCGGGAGTCGGCACAGATACGCAGTATTTT. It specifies CASKAGVGTDTQYF.